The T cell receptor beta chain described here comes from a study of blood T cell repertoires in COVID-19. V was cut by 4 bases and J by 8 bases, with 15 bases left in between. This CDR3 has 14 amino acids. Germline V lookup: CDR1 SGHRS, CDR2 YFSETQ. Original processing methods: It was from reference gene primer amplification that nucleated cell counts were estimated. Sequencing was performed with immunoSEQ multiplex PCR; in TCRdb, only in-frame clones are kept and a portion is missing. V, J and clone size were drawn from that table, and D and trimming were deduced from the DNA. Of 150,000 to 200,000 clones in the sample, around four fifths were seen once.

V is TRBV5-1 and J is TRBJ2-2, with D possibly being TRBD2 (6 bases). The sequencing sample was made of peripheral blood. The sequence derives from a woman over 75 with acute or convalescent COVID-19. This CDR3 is CASSVGGAAGELFF. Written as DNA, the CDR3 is TGCGCCAGCAGCGTGGGAGGTGCGGCTGGGGAGCTGTTTTTT.